This TCR beta chain was sequenced in a study of blood T cell repertoires in COVID-19. Looking at the study overall: In each case, the material was cDNA or gDNA derived from T cells, B-cell-depleted T cells, or PBMCs.

With 1 base removed from V and 1 base from J, the gap between germline ends came to 28 bases. CDR3 size: 21 residues. CDR1 is SGHTA and CDR2 is FQGTGA in the germline V gene. Some clones are missing from TCRdb's copy, which holds only in-frame ones; the method was immunoSEQ multiplex PCR. Here the sample spans about 180,000 clones, 82% being singletons. Sample: PBMCs or T cells enriched from blood (not recorded which). This clonotype originated in a man aged 55 to 70 who had recovered from COVID-19. The chain is built from TRBV7-3 and TRBJ1-1; TRBD1 might be the D (6 bases). The CDR3 DNA sequence: TGTGCCAGCAGCTTAATAGGGGGAATCGGACAGCCCTCATTACCGAACACTGAAGCTTTCTTT. This sequence encodes CASSLIGGIGQPSLPNTEAFF.